The clone carrying this TCR beta chain was counted at least ten times. The data belong to a study of T cells after yellow fever vaccination. The wider study: The authors sorted the EM, EMRA, CM and Tscm memory subsets using CD3, CD45RA, CCR7 and CD95. The study, taken as a whole, reports: Most primary-vaccination clones reappeared after the booster (about 97% CD4, 75% to 90% CD8). Overall, a small share of clonotypes was seen in both CD4 and CD8 compartments.

V dropped 6 bases and J dropped 7 bases, with 22 bases sitting between them. There are 14 residues in the CDR3. CDR1 is DFQATT, CDR2 SNEGSKA, per germline (reference sequence). TCRdb re-analysed the 5' RACE reads in MiXCR, keeping a single row per CDR3 protein. The sample has more than 15,000 distinct CDR3 sequences; less than 5% are singletons. V is TRBV20-1 and J is TRBJ2-7, with TRBD2 as a possible D gene (5 bases). The sample was PBMCs, either bulk or a sorted T-cell subset (CD4+, CD8+, memory, or dextramer-sorted; not recorded which), taken 15 days after the yellow fever booster vaccination. This sequence was found in a man younger than 45 who received the YFV17D yellow fever vaccine. CDR3 loop: CSASGRRVSGEQYF. Written as DNA, the CDR3 is TGCAGTGCGAGTGGGAGAAGGGTCTCGGGGGAGCAGTACTTC.